One TCR beta chain is described in this entry. Its antigen is unidentified. The sample originates from a study of T cell repertoires in cytomegalovirus infection. Looking at the study overall: Newly reported HLA-C-restricted and thoroughly characterized HLA-B-restricted CMV epitopes were employed. Public TCR beta signature analysis indicated the presence of both CMV infection and matching HLA type.

The trim removed 8 bases at V and 5 bases at J, leaving 5 bases unmatched. This CDR3 has 13 amino acids. Germline CDR1 is ENHRY and CDR2 is SYGVKD. Notes on the study in general: Cumulative public TCR beta family frequency identified carriers of CMV plus the relevant HLA.

Each CDR3 protein gets one entry after TCRdb re-called the reads with MiXCR. Of approximately 730,000 distinct CDR3 sequences in the sample, about 27% were seen once. The chain recombines TRBV10-3 with TRBJ2-3; 9 nucleotides agree with TRBD1. The sequenced sample was cultured CD8+ T cells from PBMCs, obtained from culture after CMV antigen stimulation. The sequence came from a human donor in good health (CMV status not recorded). Some clones in this sample may be carry-over from other donors' samples. The CDR3 protein is CAIGGQGKDTQYF. The CDR3 DNA follows: TGTGCCATCGGTGGACAGGGGAAAGATACGCAGTATTTT.